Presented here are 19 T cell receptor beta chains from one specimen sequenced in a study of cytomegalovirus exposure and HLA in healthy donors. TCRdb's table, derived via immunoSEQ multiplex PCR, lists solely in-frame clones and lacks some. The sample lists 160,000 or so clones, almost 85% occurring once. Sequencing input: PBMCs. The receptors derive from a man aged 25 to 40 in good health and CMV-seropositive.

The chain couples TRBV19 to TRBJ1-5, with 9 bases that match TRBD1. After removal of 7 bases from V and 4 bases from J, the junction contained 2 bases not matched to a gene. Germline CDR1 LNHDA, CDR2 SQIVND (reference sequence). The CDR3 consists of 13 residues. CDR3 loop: CASMDRGNQPQHF. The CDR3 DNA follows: TGTGCCAGTATGGACAGGGGTAATCAGCCCCAGCATTTT.

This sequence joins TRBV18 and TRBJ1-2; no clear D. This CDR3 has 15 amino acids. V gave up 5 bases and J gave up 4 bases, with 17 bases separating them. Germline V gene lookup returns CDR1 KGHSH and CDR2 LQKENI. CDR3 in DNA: TGTGCCAGCTCAACCAGTCTAACAGAGTCCTATGGCTACACCTTC. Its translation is CASSTSLTESYGYTF.

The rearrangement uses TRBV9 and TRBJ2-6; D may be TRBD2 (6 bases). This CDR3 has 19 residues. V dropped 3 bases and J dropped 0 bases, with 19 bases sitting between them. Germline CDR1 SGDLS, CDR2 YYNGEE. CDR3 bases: TGTGCCAGCAGCGACTGGACTACTTCAACTCACTCTGGGGCCAACGTCCTGACTTTC. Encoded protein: CASSDWTTSTHSGANVLTF.

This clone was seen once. CDR3 region: CASSMSAGTYGYTF. The CDR3 DNA reads as TGTGCCAGTAGTATGTCCGCCGGTACCTATGGCTACACCTTC. This chain joins TRBV19 and TRBJ1-2; the D is unclear. Trimming took 3 bases from V and 4 from J, leaving 12 bases between them. This CDR3 contains 14 residues. Germline V gene sequence: CDR1 LNHDA, CDR2 SQIVND (reference sequence).

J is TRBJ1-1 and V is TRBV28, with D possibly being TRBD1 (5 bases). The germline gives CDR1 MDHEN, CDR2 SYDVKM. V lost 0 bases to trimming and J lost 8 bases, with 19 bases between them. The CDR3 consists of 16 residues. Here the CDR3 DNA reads TGTGCCAGCAGTTTATGGCCTTGGGTCCAGGGCCGAGAAGCTTTCTTT. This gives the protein CASSLWPWVQGREAFF.

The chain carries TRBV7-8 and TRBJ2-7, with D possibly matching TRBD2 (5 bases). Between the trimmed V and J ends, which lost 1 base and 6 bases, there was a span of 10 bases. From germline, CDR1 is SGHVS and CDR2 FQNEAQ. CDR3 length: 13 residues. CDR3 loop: CASSLDRDGEQYF. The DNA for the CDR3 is TGTGCCAGCAGCTTAGACCGGGATGGCGAGCAGTACTTC. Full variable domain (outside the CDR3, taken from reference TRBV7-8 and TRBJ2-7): GAGVSQSPRYKVAKRGQDVALRCDPISGHVSLFWYQQALGQGPEFLTYFQNEAQLDKSGLPSDRFFAERPEGSVSTLKIQRTQQEDSAVYLCASSLDRDGEQYFGPGTRLTVT.

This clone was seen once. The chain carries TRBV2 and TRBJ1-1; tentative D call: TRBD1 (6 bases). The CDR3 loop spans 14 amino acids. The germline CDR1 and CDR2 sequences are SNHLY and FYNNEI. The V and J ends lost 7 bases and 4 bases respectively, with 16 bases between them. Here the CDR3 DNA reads TGTGCCAGCACCCAAAGGGGGAAGGGCACTGAAGCTTTCTTT. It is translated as CASTQRGKGTEAFF.

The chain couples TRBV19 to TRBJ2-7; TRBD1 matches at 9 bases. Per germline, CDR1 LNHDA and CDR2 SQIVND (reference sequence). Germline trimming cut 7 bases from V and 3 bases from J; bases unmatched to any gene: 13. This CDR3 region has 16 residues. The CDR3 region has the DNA TGTGCCAGTACTCCCCGGGGGACAGGGAATTACTACGAGCAGTACTTC. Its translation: CASTPRGTGNYYEQYF.

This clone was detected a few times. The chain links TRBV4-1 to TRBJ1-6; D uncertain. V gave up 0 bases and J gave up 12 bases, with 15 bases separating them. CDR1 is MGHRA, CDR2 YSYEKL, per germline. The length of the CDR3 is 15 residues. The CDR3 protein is CASSQDWAGGEPLHF. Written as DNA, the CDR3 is TGCGCCAGCAGCCAAGATTGGGCCGGCGGGGAACCCCTCCACTTT.

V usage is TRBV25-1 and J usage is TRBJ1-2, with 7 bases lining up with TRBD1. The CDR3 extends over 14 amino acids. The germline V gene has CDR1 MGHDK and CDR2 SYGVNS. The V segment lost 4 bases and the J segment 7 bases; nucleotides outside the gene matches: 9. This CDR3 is CASSGLGTASGYTF. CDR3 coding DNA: TGTGCCAGCAGTGGACTCGGGACAGCGTCTGGCTACACCTTC.

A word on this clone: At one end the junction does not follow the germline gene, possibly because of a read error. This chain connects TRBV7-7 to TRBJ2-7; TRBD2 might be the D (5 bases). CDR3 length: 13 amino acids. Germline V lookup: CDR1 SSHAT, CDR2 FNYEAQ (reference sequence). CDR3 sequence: CASSLAPAYEQYF. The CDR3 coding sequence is TGTGCTAGCAGCTTAGCGCCGGCCTACGAGCAGTACTTC.

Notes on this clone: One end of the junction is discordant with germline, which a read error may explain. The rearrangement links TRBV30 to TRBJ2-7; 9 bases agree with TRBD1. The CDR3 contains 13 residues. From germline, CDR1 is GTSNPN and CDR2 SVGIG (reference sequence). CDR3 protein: CAWSVRDRAIDNF. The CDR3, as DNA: TGTGCCTGGAGTGTACGGGACAGGGCGATCGACAACTTC. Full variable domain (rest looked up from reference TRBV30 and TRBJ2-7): SQTIHQWPATLVQPVGSPLSLECTVEGTSNPNLYWYRQAAGRGLQLLFYSVGIGQISSEVPQNLSASRPQDRQFILSSKKLLLSDSGFYLCAWSVRDRAIDNFGPGTRLTVT.

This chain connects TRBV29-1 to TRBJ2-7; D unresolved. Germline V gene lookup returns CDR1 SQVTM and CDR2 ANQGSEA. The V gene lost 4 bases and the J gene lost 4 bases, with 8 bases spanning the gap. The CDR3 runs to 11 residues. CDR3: CSVGAGYEQYF. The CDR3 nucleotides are TGCAGCGTTGGGGCAGGTTACGAGCAGTACTTC.

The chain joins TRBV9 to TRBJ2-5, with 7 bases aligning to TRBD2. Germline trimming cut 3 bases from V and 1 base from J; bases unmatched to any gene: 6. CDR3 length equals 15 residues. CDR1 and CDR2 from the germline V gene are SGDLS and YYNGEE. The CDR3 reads CASSGGGTIQETQYF. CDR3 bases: TGTGCCAGCAGCGGCGGGGGAACGATCCAAGAGACCCAGTACTTC.

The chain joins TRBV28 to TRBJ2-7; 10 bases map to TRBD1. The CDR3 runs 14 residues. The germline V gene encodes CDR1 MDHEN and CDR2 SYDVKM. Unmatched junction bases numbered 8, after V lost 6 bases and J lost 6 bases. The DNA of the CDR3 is TGTGCCAGCAGCCCCTCGGACAGGGGGGGCGAGCAGTACTTC. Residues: CASSPSDRGGEQYF.

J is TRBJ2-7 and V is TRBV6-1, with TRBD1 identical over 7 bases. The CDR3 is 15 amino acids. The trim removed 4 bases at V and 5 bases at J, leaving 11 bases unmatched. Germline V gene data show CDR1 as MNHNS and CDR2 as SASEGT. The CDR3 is CASSGGTTGRNEQYF. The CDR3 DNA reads TGTGCCAGCAGTGGGGGGACGACAGGGCGGAACGAGCAGTACTTC.

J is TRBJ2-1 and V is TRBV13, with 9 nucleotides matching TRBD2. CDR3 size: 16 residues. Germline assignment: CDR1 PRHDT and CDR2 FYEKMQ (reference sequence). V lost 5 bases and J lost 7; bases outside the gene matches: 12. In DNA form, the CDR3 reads TGTGCCAGCAGCCACCGGGCCCCGCGGGAGGGGAATGAGCAGTTCTTC. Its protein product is CASSHRAPREGNEQFF.

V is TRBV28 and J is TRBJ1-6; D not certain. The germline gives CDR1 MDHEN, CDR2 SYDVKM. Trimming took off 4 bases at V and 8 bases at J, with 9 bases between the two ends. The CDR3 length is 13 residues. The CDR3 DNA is TGTGCCAGCAGTTCACTCGGGTATTCACCCCTCCACTTT. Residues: CASSSLGYSPLHF.

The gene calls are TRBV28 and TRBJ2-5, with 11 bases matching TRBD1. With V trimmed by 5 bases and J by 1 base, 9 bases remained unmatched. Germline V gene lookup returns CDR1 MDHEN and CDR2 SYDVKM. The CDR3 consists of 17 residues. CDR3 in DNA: TGTGCCAGCAGTCCTCGGACAGGGGGCGCTTTCCAAGAGACCCAGTACTTC. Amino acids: CASSPRTGGAFQETQYF. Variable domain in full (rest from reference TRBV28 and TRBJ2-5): DVKVTQSSRYLVKRTGEKVFLECVQDMDHENMFWYRQDPGLGLRLIYFSYDVKMKEKGDIPEGYSVSREKKERFSLILESASTNQTSMYLCASSPRTGGAFQETQYFGPGTRLLVL.